One and the same sample provided the 26 T cell receptor beta chains below, sequenced in a study of beta chain features in type 1 diabetes. Reverse transcribing all isolated RNA meant expressed TCRB transcripts were sequenced. The repertoire was sequenced with immunoSEQ multiplex PCR; TCRdb's copy has only in-frame clones and lacks some. The sample shows about 360,000 clones, roughly 12% of them seen only once. Sequenced: naive CD4+ T cells from blood. Source of these receptors: a man aged 18 to 30 in good health.

This clone was seen a few times. This chain links TRBV10-3 with TRBJ2-1; D possibly corresponds to TRBD2 (5 bases). This CDR3 contains 14 residues. CDR1 and CDR2 (germline): ENHRY, SYGVKD. V was pared by 6 bases and J by 9 bases, with 18 bases between. The CDR3 bases are TGTGCCATCAGCGCCTCCGGGCACAGCGGTGAGCAGTTCTTC. It encodes CAISASGHSGEQFF.

This clone has just a few counts. The rearrangement uses TRBV14 and TRBJ2-1, with a possible D match to TRBD2 (5 bases). CDR3 length equals 18 residues. Per germline, CDR1 SGHDN and CDR2 FVKESK. Trimming stripped 1 base from V and 3 bases from J, with 19 bases between. CDR3 nucleotides: TGTGCCAGCAGCCAAGCCTGGACTTGGGAGACTGGCTACAATGAGCAGTTCTTC. Protein product: CASSQAWTWETGYNEQFF.

V is TRBV28 and J is TRBJ2-1; 11 nucleotides agree with TRBD2. The CDR3 runs to 16 residues. The J segment lost 7 bases and the V segment lost 5 bases, leaving 10 bases of the junction unmatched. Germline V gene lookup returns CDR1 MDHEN and CDR2 SYDVKM. The DNA for the CDR3 is TGTGCCAGCAGTCCCCACCCTAGCGGGGGGAAAAATGAGCAGTTCTTC. Its protein product is CASSPHPSGGKNEQFF. Full variable domain (remainder filled in from reference TRBV28 and TRBJ2-1): DVKVTQSSRYLVKRTGEKVFLECVQDMDHENMFWYRQDPGLGLRLIYFSYDVKMKEKGDIPEGYSVSREKKERFSLILESASTNQTSMYLCASSPHPSGGKNEQFFGPGTRLTVL.

The chain recombines TRBV7-3 with TRBJ2-6; no clear D gene. Germline V gene lookup returns CDR1 SGHTA and CDR2 FQGTGA. The ends were cut back, 5 bases at V and 3 bases at J, with 11 bases in the middle. The CDR3 sequence is 15 residues long. The CDR3 sequence: CASSPQSNGANVLTF. The CDR3 DNA is TGTGCCAGCAGCCCCCAATCTAATGGGGCCAACGTCCTGACTTTC.

The V and J genes are TRBV19 and TRBJ1-1; D ambiguous. Trimming removed 4 bases from V and 1 base from J, with 16 bases in between. CDR3 length: 16 residues. Germline assignment: CDR1 LNHDA and CDR2 SQIVND (reference sequence). The DNA of the CDR3 is TGTGCCAGTAGTACCAGGTTCTGGGCGGGGAACACTGAAGCTTTCTTT. Protein: CASSTRFWAGNTEAFF.

V gene TRBV27 combines with J gene TRBJ2-1, with D possibly TRBD2 on 6 matching bases. This CDR3 is built from 13 residues. Germline CDR1 MNHEY, CDR2 SMNVEV (reference sequence). Trimming pared 7 bases from V and 11 bases from J, leaving 18 bases between. The CDR3 loop is CASNFRSEGQQFF. The CDR3, as DNA: TGTGCCAGCAATTTCCGGTCGGAGGGCCAGCAGTTCTTC.

This clone has a handful of counts. Distinct nucleotide sequences in the sample also encode this CDR3. CDR3 in DNA: TGTGCCAGCAGCCAAGTCAGCGGCAATCAGCCCCAGCATTTT. This codes for CASSQVSGNQPQHF. The V call is TRBV4-2, the J call TRBJ1-5; D not resolved. V lost 1 base to trimming and J lost 2 bases, with 6 bases between them. This CDR3 spans 14 amino acids. Per germline, CDR1 LGHNA and CDR2 YNFKEQ.

The chain is built from TRBV29-1 and TRBJ1-2; 7 nucleotides align to TRBD1. The junction had 3 bases not matched to a gene; V was cut back by 6 bases and J by 2 bases. The germline gives CDR1 SQVTM, CDR2 ANQGSEA. The CDR3 has 12 amino acids. CDR3 coding DNA: TGCAGCGTCCGGACAGGCAACTATGGCTACACCTTC. It encodes CSVRTGNYGYTF. The full variable domain, rest sourced from reference TRBV29-1 and TRBJ1-2, is SAVISQKPSRDICQRGTSLTIQCQVDSQVTMMFWYRQQPGQSLTLIATANQGSEATYESGFVIDKFPISRPNLTFSTLTVSNMSPEDSSIYLCSVRTGNYGYTFGSGTRLTVV.

The chain links TRBV7-2 to TRBJ2-5; a possible D gene is TRBD1 (5 bases). Trimming shortened V by 2 bases and J by 5 bases, and 15 bases separated the two germline ends. Germline lookup yields CDR1 SGHTA and CDR2 FQGNSA. This CDR3 is 15 amino acids long. The CDR3: CASSLTFSPGETQYF. The CDR3, as DNA: TGTGCCAGCAGCTTAACGTTCTCCCCAGGGGAGACCCAGTACTTC.

The chain is built from TRBV7-9 and TRBJ2-1, with D tentatively TRBD2 (5 bases). V dropped 4 bases and J dropped 11 bases, with 18 bases sitting between them. CDR1 is SEHNR and CDR2 is FQNEAQ in the germline V gene (reference sequence). The CDR3 sequence is 14 residues long. As DNA, the CDR3 is TGTGCCAGCAGCTCCCTCGAGGGCCTTTTCAAGCAGTTCTTC. Its protein product is CASSSLEGLFKQFF.

There are a few counts of this clone. The chain recombines TRBV19 with TRBJ2-3; maybe TRBD2 (6 bases). The V gene's germline CDR1 is LNHDA and CDR2 SQIVND (reference sequence). CDR3 length: 14 amino acids. Between the trimmed V and J ends, which lost 3 bases and 6 bases, there was a span of 13 bases. The CDR3 DNA follows: TGTGCCAGTAGTATCCAGGGACTTTCCGATACGCAGTATTTT. It translates to CASSIQGLSDTQYF.

This clone was seen a handful of times. The CDR3 bases are TGTGCCAGCAGTTTATCCCAGGGTCGACGGGATCAGCCCCAGCATTTT. This codes for CASSLSQGRRDQPQHF. V and J are TRBV28 and TRBJ1-5; maybe TRBD1 (5 bases). The germline V gene encodes CDR1 MDHEN and CDR2 SYDVKM. Trimming left V 1 base short and J 5 bases short, with 15 bases between. The CDR3 is 16 amino acids.

A few counts support this clone. The chain joins TRBV15 to TRBJ2-5; 7 nucleotides agree with TRBD1. The ends lost 7 bases at V and 2 bases at J; junction bases unmatched: 4. The CDR3 sequence is 13 residues long. Germline CDR1 LNHNV, CDR2 YYDKDF (reference sequence). The CDR3 DNA sequence: TGTGCCACCACCCGGGACAGACAAGAGACCCAGTACTTC. Translation gives CATTRDRQETQYF.

This clone was observed a handful of times. CDR3 nucleotide sequence: TGTGCCAGCAGCTTAGAGGCGGCGGGGGGGCAGGGTGAGCAGTTCTTC. It codes for CASSLEAAGGQGEQFF. The chain joins TRBV7-8 to TRBJ2-1, with 9 bases aligning to TRBD2. The CDR3 length is 16 residues. The ends lost 1 base at V and 9 bases at J; junction bases unmatched: 10. The germline V gene has CDR1 SGHVS and CDR2 FQNEAQ.

On this clone: This sample includes further DNA sequences coding for the same CDR3. V usage is TRBV7-9 and J usage is TRBJ2-1, with 10 bases lining up with TRBD2. Trimming at V came to 1 base and at J to 9 bases, leaving 6 bases not matched to a gene. This CDR3 has 15 amino acids. In germline, CDR1 is SEHNR, CDR2 FQNEAQ (reference sequence). In DNA, the CDR3 is TGTGCCAGCAGCTTAGGGCTAGCGGGAGTAGGTGAGCAGTTCTTC. It encodes CASSLGLAGVGEQFF.

In its sample, this clone was seen a few times. This chain links TRBV11-2 with TRBJ2-1; maybe TRBD1 (6 bases). This CDR3 contains 13 residues. The V gene lost 4 bases and the J gene lost 5 bases, with 9 bases spanning the gap. Germline values: CDR1 SGHAT, CDR2 FQNNGV. CDR3 sequence (DNA): TGTGCCAGCAGCTCGGACAGAAACAATGAGCAGTTCTTC. Its protein is CASSSDRNNEQFF.

V usage is TRBV30 and J usage is TRBJ1-5; D may be TRBD1 (6 bases). Germline-derived CDR1 and CDR2 are GTSNPN and SVGIG (reference sequence). Between the trimmed V and J ends, which lost 2 bases and 2 bases, there was a span of 10 bases. The CDR3 is made up of 14 amino acids. The DNA for the CDR3 is TGTGCCTGGAGTATGGCAGGGGGCAATCAGCCCCAGCATTTT. Translating it yields CAWSMAGGNQPQHF.

This clone was picked up a small number of times. The chain joins TRBV30 to TRBJ2-3; TRBD1 matches at 7 bases. CDR1 and CDR2 (germline): GTSNPN, SVGIG (reference sequence). The CDR3 totals 15 residues. With V trimmed by 2 bases and J by 4 bases, 9 bases remained unmatched. The CDR3 loop reads CAWSKGGSSSDTQYF. CDR3 nucleotide sequence: TGTGCCTGGAGTAAAGGGGGCTCCTCGTCAGATACGCAGTATTTT.

This clone was found a few times. This rearrangement joins TRBV28 to TRBJ2-7; 8 bases fit TRBD1. The V gene's germline CDR1 is MDHEN and CDR2 SYDVKM. This CDR3 has 14 amino acids. Trimming removed 2 bases from V and 4 bases from J; junction bases left unmatched: 4. The chain's CDR3 is CASSLSTGGYEQYF. In DNA form, the CDR3 reads TGTGCCAGCAGTTTAAGCACAGGGGGATACGAGCAGTACTTC.

The CDR3 DNA reads TGTGCCTGGAGTGGAACAGGGGGCGGGGCTTTCTTT. This codes for CAWSGTGGGAFF. The V call is TRBV30, the J call TRBJ1-1, with 9 bases matching TRBD1. The CDR3 is 12 residues long. Germline V gene data show CDR1 as GTSNPN and CDR2 as SVGIG (reference sequence). Trimming cost V 1 base and J 11 bases; bases outside gene matches: 5.

This clone was observed a handful of times. The chain carries TRBV4-3 and TRBJ2-1; 7 positions match TRBD1. The CDR3 loop spans 13 amino acids. The V gene end was trimmed by 4 bases and the J gene end by 3 bases; junction bases not matched to a gene: 0. Germline V lookup: CDR1 LGHNA, CDR2 YSLEER. The CDR3 DNA reads as TGCGCCAGCAGCCGGGACAGCTACAATGAGCAGTTCTTC. Encoded protein: CASSRDSYNEQFF.

The rearrangement uses TRBV7-9 and TRBJ2-4; D perhaps matches TRBD2 (6 bases). This CDR3 has 16 amino acids. Germline CDR1 SEHNR, CDR2 FQNEAQ (reference sequence). V dropped 3 bases and J dropped 0 bases, with 12 bases sitting between them. CDR3 sequence: CASSFGTPIAKNIQYF. The CDR3, as DNA: TGTGCCAGCAGCTTCGGGACTCCTATAGCCAAAAACATTCAGTACTTC.

This chain uses TRBV10-3 with TRBJ2-7; TRBD2 matches at 12 bases. The CDR3 totals 16 residues. Germline assignment: CDR1 ENHRY and CDR2 SYGVKD. The J segment lost 0 bases and the V segment lost 4 bases, leaving 4 bases of the junction unmatched. The CDR3 region has the DNA TGTGCCATCAGTGGAGGACTAGCGGGACCCTCCTACGAGCAGTACTTC. Its translation: CAISGGLAGPSYEQYF.

V usage is TRBV7-9 and J usage is TRBJ1-2; weak D call: TRBD1 (6 bases). Per the germline V gene, CDR1 is SEHNR and CDR2 is FQNEAQ (reference sequence). Between the trimmed V and J ends, which lost 5 bases and 14 bases, there was a span of 27 bases. CDR3 size: 15 residues. The CDR3: CASSQVGYRDGDKTF. Written as DNA, the CDR3 is TGTGCCAGCAGCCAAGTCGGATACAGGGATGGGGACAAGACCTTC.

The rearrangement links TRBV7-2 to TRBJ2-1, with 11 bases aligning to TRBD2. Germline-derived CDR1 and CDR2 are SGHTA and FQGNSA. Trimming cost V 0 bases and J 7 bases; bases outside gene matches: 8. CDR3 size: 17 residues. The CDR3 region is CASSLAALAGGRNEQFF. CDR3 nucleotides: TGTGCCAGCAGCTTAGCGGCCTTAGCGGGGGGGCGGAATGAGCAGTTCTTC.

This chain joins TRBV15 and TRBJ2-7; possibly TRBD2 for D (5 bases). This CDR3 region has 15 residues. Trimming left V 3 bases short and J 3 bases short, with 15 bases between. Looked up from germline, CDR1 is LNHNV and CDR2 is YYDKDF (reference sequence). The CDR3 nucleotides are TGTGCCACCAGCAGCCTGACTGGAAGCGGCTACGAGCAGTACTTC. Its translation: CATSSLTGSGYEQYF.